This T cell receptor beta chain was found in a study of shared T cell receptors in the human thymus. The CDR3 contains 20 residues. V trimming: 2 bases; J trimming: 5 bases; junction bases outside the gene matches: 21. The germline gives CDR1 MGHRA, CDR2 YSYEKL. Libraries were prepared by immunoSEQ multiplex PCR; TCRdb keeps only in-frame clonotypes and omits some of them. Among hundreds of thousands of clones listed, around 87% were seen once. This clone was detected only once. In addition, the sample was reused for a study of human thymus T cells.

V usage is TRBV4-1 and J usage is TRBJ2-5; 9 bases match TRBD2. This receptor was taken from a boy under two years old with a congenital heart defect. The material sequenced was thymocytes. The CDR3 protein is CASSQIVTSGDQVSRETQYF. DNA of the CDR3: TGCGCCAGCAGCCAAATAGTGACTAGCGGCGACCAAGTTTCGCGGGAGACCCAGTACTTC.